This T cell receptor (beta chain) came from a study of T cell repertoires in cytomegalovirus infection. The study, taken as a whole, reports: The study found HLA-C-restricted CMV-specific TCR beta clonotypes dominating the ex vivo response.

Of note for this clonotype: The antigen remains unidentified.

The ends were cut back, 4 bases at V and 6 bases at J, with 15 bases in the middle. Germline values: CDR1 MNHEY, CDR2 SVGEGT. This CDR3 has 15 residues. TCRdb passed the reads through MiXCR, listing each CDR3 protein once. The sample has approximately 500,000 distinct CDR3 sequences, 16% seen once. This sequence was found in a human donor in good health (CMV status not recorded). Some clones in this sample may be carry-over from other donors' samples. V and J are TRBV6-2 or TRBV6-3 and TRBJ2-2; D ambiguous. Input material: CD8+ T cells from PBMCs. In DNA, the CDR3 is TGTGCCAGCAGTTCAACTGGGGTTAGCCCCGGGGAGCTGTTTTTT. Protein sequence: CASSSTGVSPGELFF.